The 10 T cell receptor beta chains in this list originate from one sample, sequenced in a study of memory B cells and T cells in multiple sclerosis (dated by TCRdb to 2016 to 2019). Library creation used the immunoSEQ multiplex PCR assay. TCRdb holds this immuneACCESS table with in-frame rearrangements only. Some clones are missing; in checked studies, unresolved V genes explain under half, and the rest has no known cause. This sample comprises about 32,000 clones, 86% of them detected only once. In total, the top ten clones hold 2% to 3% of the sample. After CFSE-labeled PBMCs were cultured without any stimulus, the autoproliferating (CFSEdim) and non-proliferating (CFSEhi) T cell fractions were each sequenced on their own. Altogether, roughly 5x10^7 CFSE-labeled PBMCs were kept in culture for around seven days with no stimulus, after which the replicate wells were combined. These receptors have no identified antigens.

Material for sequencing was PBMCs from blood kept in culture. All receptors come from a human donor with multiple sclerosis.

The sample holds a few counts of this clone. The genes are TRBV7-9 and TRBJ1-2; weak D call: TRBD1 (5 bases). The CDR3 is 15 amino acids. Per germline, CDR1 SEHNR and CDR2 FQNEAQ (reference sequence). The ends were cut back, 4 bases at V and 4 bases at J, with 16 bases in the middle. The CDR3 reads CASSSDPPGLYGYTF. In DNA, the CDR3 is TGTGCCAGCAGCTCCGACCCCCCGGGACTCTATGGCTACACCTTC.

DNA of the CDR3: TGTGCCAGCAGCTCCGGGGACAGCACTGAAGCTTTCTTT. It yields the protein CASSSGDSTEAFF. This chain connects TRBV9 to TRBJ1-1; 7 bases align to TRBD1. J gave up 4 bases and V 4 bases, and 4 bases lay outside the gene matches. This CDR3 is built from 13 residues. In germline, CDR1 is SGDLS, CDR2 YYNGEE.

This sequence joins TRBV18 and TRBJ2-3; D ambiguous. Germline V CDR1 and CDR2: KGHSH, LQKENI. V was trimmed by 0 bases and J by 6 bases, leaving 13 bases between them. There are 15 residues in the CDR3. The CDR3 region has the DNA TGTGCCAGCTCACCACCCGGTAGTCTCCCGGATACGCAGTATTTT. Amino acids: CASSPPGSLPDTQYF.

The chain has TRBV19 and TRBJ1-2; D may be TRBD1 (5 bases). The CDR3 length is 12 residues. Germline CDR1 reads LNHDA; CDR2 reads SQIVND (reference sequence). V was pared by 8 bases and J by 1 base, with 8 bases between. CDR3 residues: CASWTLNYGYTF. CDR3 in DNA: TGTGCCAGTTGGACACTTAACTATGGCTACACCTTC.

The gene calls are TRBV9 and TRBJ1-3; no clear D gene. Trimming left V 6 bases short and J 1 base short, with 14 bases between. CDR1 is SGDLS, CDR2 YYNGEE, per germline. This CDR3 spans 15 amino acids. CDR3 DNA sequence: TGTGCCAGCACCTTTACGAACTTTTCTGGAAACACCATATATTTT. Translation: CASTFTNFSGNTIYF.

The chain recombines TRBV2 with TRBJ1-1; no clear D. V lost 4 bases and J 0 bases, leaving 9 bases between the germline ends. The CDR3 has 14 residues. From germline, CDR1 is SNHLY and CDR2 FYNNEI. CDR3 DNA sequence: TGTGCCAGCAGTGCGAGGAAATTGAACACTGAAGCTTTCTTT. Encoded protein: CASSARKLNTEAFF.

The chain combines TRBV4-1 with TRBJ1-3; D is unclear. The V end lost 0 bases, the J end lost 2 bases, and 8 bases lay between the germline ends. Germline assignment: CDR1 MGHRA and CDR2 YSYEKL. The CDR3 runs to 15 residues. CDR3 nucleotides: TGCGCCAGCAGCCAAGATATGGGTACTGGAAACACCATATATTTT. Translating it yields CASSQDMGTGNTIYF.

The chain couples TRBV9 to TRBJ2-7; D gene ambiguous. Germline CDR1 SGDLS, CDR2 YYNGEE. V was clipped by 3 bases and J by 2 bases, with 6 bases between them. This CDR3 has 12 residues. The CDR3 sequence is CASSAGTYEQYF. The CDR3 region has the DNA TGTGCCAGCAGCGCAGGAACCTACGAGCAGTACTTC.

This clone was picked up a small number of times. The chain is built from TRBV7-2 and TRBJ1-2; maybe TRBD1 (5 bases). The CDR3 is 14 residues long. Trimming took 5 bases from V and 2 from J, leaving 12 bases between them. Germline V gene data show CDR1 as SGHTA and CDR2 as FQGNSA. CDR3: CASSPRGGNYGYTF. CDR3 nucleotides: TGTGCCAGCAGCCCTCGGGGGGGGAACTATGGCTACACCTTC.

The gene calls are TRBV6-6 and TRBJ1-2; D is ambiguous. Trimming pared 0 bases from V and 6 bases from J, leaving 8 bases between. The germline V gene encodes CDR1 MNHNY and CDR2 SVGAGI (reference sequence). CDR3 length: 13 amino acids. The CDR3 sequence is CASSYSKLDGYTF. The CDR3 DNA follows: TGTGCCAGCAGTTACTCGAAGCTCGATGGCTACACCTTC.